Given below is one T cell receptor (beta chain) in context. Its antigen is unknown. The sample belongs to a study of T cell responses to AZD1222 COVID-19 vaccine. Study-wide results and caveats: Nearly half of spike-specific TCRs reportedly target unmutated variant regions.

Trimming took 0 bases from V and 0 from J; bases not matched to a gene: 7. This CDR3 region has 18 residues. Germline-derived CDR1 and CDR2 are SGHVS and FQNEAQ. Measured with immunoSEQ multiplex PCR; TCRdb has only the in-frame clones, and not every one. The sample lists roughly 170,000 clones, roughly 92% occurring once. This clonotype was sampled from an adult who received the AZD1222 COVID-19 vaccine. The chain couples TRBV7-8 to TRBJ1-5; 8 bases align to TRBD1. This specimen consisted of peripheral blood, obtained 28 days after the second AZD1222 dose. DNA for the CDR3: TGTGCCAGCAGCTTAGCGGACAGGGCGGTATATAGCAATCAGCCCCAGCATTTT. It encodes CASSLADRAVYSNQPQHF.